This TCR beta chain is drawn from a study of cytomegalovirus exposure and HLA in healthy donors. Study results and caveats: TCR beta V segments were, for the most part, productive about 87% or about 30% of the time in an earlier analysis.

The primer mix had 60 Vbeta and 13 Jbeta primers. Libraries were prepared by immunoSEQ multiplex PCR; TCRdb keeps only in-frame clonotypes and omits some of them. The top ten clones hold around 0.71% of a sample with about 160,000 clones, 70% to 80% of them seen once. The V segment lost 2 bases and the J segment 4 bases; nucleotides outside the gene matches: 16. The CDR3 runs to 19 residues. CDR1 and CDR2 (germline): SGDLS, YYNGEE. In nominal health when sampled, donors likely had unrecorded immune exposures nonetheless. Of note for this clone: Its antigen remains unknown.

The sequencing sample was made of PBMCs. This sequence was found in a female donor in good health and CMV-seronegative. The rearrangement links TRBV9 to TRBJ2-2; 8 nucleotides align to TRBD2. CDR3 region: CASSVAGGVLTWATGELFF. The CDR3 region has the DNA TGTGCCAGCAGCGTTGCCGGGGGGGTTCTCACGTGGGCCACCGGGGAGCTGTTTTTT.